This entry features one T cell receptor (beta chain) sequence. These data originate in a study of blood T cell repertoires in COVID-19. V was cut by 6 bases and J by 3 bases, with 12 bases left in between. Germline assignment: CDR1 SGHDN and CDR2 FVKESK. This CDR3 comprises 13 residues. The protocol was immunoSEQ multiplex PCR, while the TCRdb copy is restricted to in-frame clones and leaves out a portion. The table has 90,000 to 120,000 clones, about four fifths seen once. The sequencing input was peripheral blood. The rearrangement joins TRBV14 to TRBJ2-7; tentatively, D is TRBD2 (6 bases). The source is an elderly woman with active or convalescent COVID-19. The CDR3 nucleotides are TGTGCCAGCAGGGGGACGGGAGACTACGAGCAGTACTTC. Residues: CASRGTGDYEQYF. The full variable domain, its missing parts supplied by reference TRBV14 and TRBJ2-7, is EAGVTQFPSHSVIEKGQTVTLRCDPISGHDNLYWYRRVMGKEIKFLLHFVKESKQDESGMPNNRFLAERTGGTYSTLKVQPAELEDSGVYFCASRGTGDYEQYFGPGTRLTVT.